The source of this T cell receptor beta chain is a study of cytomegalovirus exposure and HLA in healthy donors. The germline CDR1 and CDR2 sequences are SGDLS and YYNGEE. The CDR3 has 15 residues. With 5 bases removed from V and 4 bases from J, the gap between germline ends came to 15 bases. 13 Jbeta primers and 60 Vbeta primers were used for the PCR. Sequencing used immunoSEQ multiplex PCR; TCRdb keeps in-frame clones, though not all of them. Of tens of thousands of clones listed, about 9.4% are singletons. As to this clone: The antigen is undetermined.

Study-wide results and limits: Productive status was seen about 87% or about 30% of the time for most TCR beta V segments in an earlier analysis. Follow-up analysis later connected one missense variant in DCLRE1C with trimming of TCR beta V- and J-genes.

Sequenced: PBMCs. The gene calls are TRBV9 and TRBJ1-4, with D perhaps matching TRBD1 (6 bases). This TCR was sampled from a man aged 60-69 years in good health and CMV-seropositive. The CDR3 DNA sequence: TGTGCCAGCAGTCTACGGGGGGCTGATAATGAAAAACTGTTTTTT. This sequence encodes CASSLRGADNEKLFF.